A single sample gave rise to the 26 T cell receptor beta chains below, sequenced in a study of shared clonotypes between healthy human individuals. Produced via immunoSEQ multiplex PCR; TCRdb's table is partial and in-frame only. Of roughly 2.2 million clones listed, more than 85% are singletons. The specimen was naive CD4+ T cells from PBMCs. Subset here: CD45RA+ positively selected. The receptors derive from a man in his late teens or twenties in good health. Some clones in this sample may be carry-over from other donors' samples.

The chain employs TRBV28 and TRBJ2-5; TRBD2 matches at 11 bases. CDR1 is MDHEN and CDR2 is SYDVKM in the germline V gene. J was trimmed by 4 bases and V by 4 bases; bases with no gene match: 11. The CDR3 loop spans 17 amino acids. Here the CDR3 reads CASSSTSGTGGGETQYF. The CDR3 region has the DNA TGTGCCAGCAGTTCGACTAGCGGGACGGGTGGAGGAGAGACCCAGTACTTC.

This clone was counted between two and nine times. In DNA, the CDR3 is TGTGCCAGCAGCCCGGCCAACGGGGAGCTGTTTTTT. Protein product: CASSPANGELFF. The chain employs TRBV5-4 and TRBJ2-2; D gene ambiguous. CDR1 SGHNT and CDR2 YYREEE come from the germline V gene (reference sequence). The germline V and J ends were trimmed by 4 bases and 7 bases, with 8 bases remaining between them. This CDR3 has 12 amino acids.

The chain has TRBV6-6 and TRBJ2-3; no reliable D call. The germline V gene has CDR1 MNHNY and CDR2 SVGAGI (reference sequence). V lost 2 bases and J 3 bases, leaving 6 bases between the germline ends. CDR3 length: 13 residues. The CDR3, as DNA: TGTGCCAGCAGTTACATGGGGACAGATACGCAGTATTTT. This sequence encodes CASSYMGTDTQYF.

The rearrangement uses TRBV7-2 and TRBJ2-3, with unresolved D. Per the germline V gene, CDR1 is SGHTA and CDR2 is FQGNSA. With 7 bases removed from V and 0 bases from J, the gap between germline ends came to 11 bases. The CDR3 runs 14 residues. CDR3 nucleotides: TGTGCCAGCACCCGACGGGTAAGCACAGATACGCAGTATTTT. It codes for CASTRRVSTDTQYF.

The V gene is TRBV14, the J gene TRBJ1-4; TRBD1 matches at 7 bases. CDR3 size: 15 residues. Trimming removed 6 bases from V and 7 bases from J; junction bases left unmatched: 11. The germline V gene encodes CDR1 SGHDN and CDR2 FVKESK. In DNA form, the CDR3 reads TGTGCCAGCAGTCACCGTGAGGGGGCTGGTGAAAAACTGTTTTTT. As protein: CASSHREGAGEKLFF.

This chain connects TRBV9 to TRBJ1-1; D ambiguous. Trimming removed 3 bases at V and 2 bases at J, with 17 bases between. Per germline, CDR1 SGDLS and CDR2 YYNGEE. The CDR3 loop spans 16 amino acids. The DNA of the CDR3 is TGTGCCAGCAGCGCTCCCGGGAAAGGGTTTAACACTGAAGCTTTCTTT. Its translation is CASSAPGKGFNTEAFF. Complete variable domain (other parts from reference TRBV9 and TRBJ1-1): DSGVTQTPKHLITATGQRVTLRCSPRSGDLSVYWYQQSLDQGLQFLIQYYNGEERAKGNILERFSAQQFPDLHSELNLSSLELGDSALYFCASSAPGKGFNTEAFFGQGTRLTVV.

The chain uses TRBV5-1 and TRBJ2-7; 13 nucleotides match TRBD2. The CDR3 consists of 15 residues. The germline V gene has CDR1 SGHRS and CDR2 YFSETQ. Trimming cost V 3 bases and J 5 bases; bases outside gene matches: 5. CDR3 DNA: TGCGCCAGCAGCTCTACTAGCGGGAGGGCCAACGAGCAGTACTTC. It translates to CASSSTSGRANEQYF.

The J gene is TRBJ2-2, the V gene TRBV2, with 7 bases matching TRBD1. The CDR3 runs to 15 residues. CDR1 and CDR2 from the germline V gene are SNHLY and FYNNEI. Trimming removed 4 bases from V and 4 bases from J; junction bases left unmatched: 6. The CDR3 spells CASSVDRVGTGELFF. The CDR3 region has the DNA TGTGCCAGCAGTGTAGACAGGGTGGGCACCGGGGAGCTGTTTTTT. The full variable domain, rest sourced from reference TRBV2 and TRBJ2-2, is EPEVTQTPSHQVTQMGQEVILRCVPISNHLYFYWYRQILGQKVEFLVSFYNNEISEKSEIFDDQFSVERPDGSNFTLKIRSTKLEDSAMYFCASSVDRVGTGELFFGEGSRLTVL.

The chain uses TRBV29-1 and TRBJ2-6; D remains unclear. The CDR3 has 16 residues. The germline CDR1 and CDR2 sequences are SQVTM and ANQGSEA. The V end lost 4 bases, the J end lost 0 bases, and 13 bases lay between the germline ends. CDR3 bases: TGCAGCGTTGGCAAAAGTGGTCTCTCTGGGGCCAACGTCCTGACTTTC. Its translation: CSVGKSGLSGANVLTF.

This clone has only one observation. The chain combines TRBV28 with TRBJ2-5; 8 bases fit TRBD2. CDR1 MDHEN and CDR2 SYDVKM come from the germline V gene. V shed 3 bases, J shed 4 bases, and the junction held 7 bases outside the gene matches. The CDR3 is 15 residues long. Here the CDR3 DNA reads TGTGCCAGCAGTTTGGTCGCGGGAGGTCGAGAGACCCAGTACTTC. Translating it yields CASSLVAGGRETQYF.

The chain links TRBV27 to TRBJ2-1; the D is unclear. Germline CDR1 MNHEY, CDR2 SMNVEV (reference sequence). The V and J ends lost 5 bases and 6 bases respectively, with 17 bases between them. The CDR3 loop spans 15 amino acids. The CDR3 sequence: CASSPIYGPVNEQFF. The CDR3 DNA reads as TGTGCCAGCAGTCCAATCTATGGCCCGGTCAATGAGCAGTTCTTC.

The chain joins TRBV15 to TRBJ2-7, with D perhaps TRBD2 (5 bases). The CDR3 is 16 residues long. Germline lookup yields CDR1 LNHNV and CDR2 YYDKDF (reference sequence). V lost 0 bases and J lost 1, with 13 bases in between. The CDR3 loop is CATSRDRGFLSYEQYF. Written as DNA, the CDR3 is TGTGCCACCAGCAGAGACCGGGGTTTCCTGTCCTACGAGCAGTACTTC.

The V call is TRBV2, the J call TRBJ1-2, with D uncertain. The CDR3 runs to 12 residues. The germline V gene has CDR1 SNHLY and CDR2 FYNNEI. V lost 4 bases and J lost 3, with 6 bases in between. Written as DNA, the CDR3 is TGTGCCAGCAGTGGCAGGTACTATGGCTACACCTTC. This codes for CASSGRYYGYTF.

V usage is TRBV2 and J usage is TRBJ2-7, with D perhaps matching TRBD2 (5 bases). CDR1 SNHLY and CDR2 FYNNEI come from the germline V gene. The CDR3 is 14 residues long. Trimming stripped 2 bases from V and 0 bases from J, with 8 bases between. This chain's CDR3 is CASSERGNSYEQYF. DNA of the CDR3: TGTGCCAGCAGTGAACGAGGGAACTCCTACGAGCAGTACTTC.

This clone appeared a few times. The chain uses TRBV30 and TRBJ1-2; no reliable D call. The CDR3 sequence is 13 residues long. Trimming took 2 bases from V and 7 from J, leaving 14 bases between them. The V gene's germline CDR1 is GTSNPN and CDR2 SVGIG (reference sequence). This CDR3 reads CAWSSQALGGYTF. CDR3 sequence (DNA): TGTGCCTGGAGTTCCCAGGCCTTGGGTGGCTACACCTTC.

The chain combines TRBV6-6 with TRBJ2-1; D unclear. Germline CDR1 reads MNHNY; CDR2 reads SVGAGI (reference sequence). The CDR3 length is 13 residues. Deletions cut 2 bases from V and 4 bases from J, with 6 bases between. This CDR3 is CASSYTAYNEQFF. The CDR3, as DNA: TGTGCCAGCAGTTACACGGCGTACAATGAGCAGTTCTTC.

V is TRBV7-2 and J is TRBJ1-1; 8 bases agree with TRBD1. CDR3 length: 12 residues. Germline lookup yields CDR1 SGHTA and CDR2 FQGNSA. J lost 11 bases, V lost 5 bases, and 7 bases had no gene match. The CDR3 is CASSPNQGAAFF. Here the CDR3 DNA reads TGTGCCAGCAGCCCGAATCAGGGGGCGGCTTTCTTT.

This chain uses TRBV7-6 with TRBJ2-1, with TRBD2 identical over 7 bases. Trimming removed 1 base from V and 8 bases from J; junction bases left unmatched: 11. The CDR3 contains 16 residues. From germline, CDR1 is SGHVS and CDR2 FNYEAQ. The CDR3 loop reads CASSLGGRARGDEQFF. For the CDR3, the DNA is TGTGCCAGCAGCTTAGGGGGGAGGGCTAGGGGCGATGAGCAGTTCTTC.

This chain connects TRBV11-1 to TRBJ2-3; 13 bases are a match to TRBD2. This CDR3 has 16 amino acids. Germline lookup yields CDR1 SGHAT and CDR2 FQDESV (reference sequence). The J segment lost 4 bases and the V segment lost 5 bases, leaving 6 bases of the junction unmatched. The CDR3 sequence: CASSLRLAGGPDTQYF. The CDR3 DNA reads as TGTGCCAGCAGCCTCCGACTAGCGGGAGGACCAGATACGCAGTATTTT. Full variable domain (remainder filled in from reference TRBV11-1 and TRBJ2-3): EAEVAQSPRYKITEKSQAVAFWCDPISGHATLYWYRQILGQGPELLVQFQDESVVDDSQLPKDRFSAERLKGVDSTLKIQPAELGDSAMYLCASSLRLAGGPDTQYFGPGTRLTVL.

J is TRBJ1-1 and V is TRBV29-1; TRBD1 aligns across 8 bases. The CDR3 totals 13 residues. Per germline, CDR1 SQVTM and CDR2 ANQGSEA. J lost 4 bases, V lost 6 bases, and 7 bases had no gene match. CDR3 sequence (DNA): TGCAGCGTAGAGGGACAGGCGCTCACTGAAGCTTTCTTT. It codes for CSVEGQALTEAFF.

V usage is TRBV29-1 and J usage is TRBJ1-4; tentatively, D is TRBD1 (5 bases). The CDR3 extends over 13 amino acids. Trimming took off 3 bases at V and 7 bases at J, with 12 bases between the two ends. The germline CDR1 and CDR2 sequences are SQVTM and ANQGSEA. DNA for the CDR3: TGCAGCGTTGATTCCGGGGCTGGTGAAAAACTGTTTTTT. Its protein is CSVDSGAGEKLFF.

The CDR3 reads CASSLTRGRMETQYF. DNA of the CDR3: TGTGCCAGCAGCTTAACAAGGGGGCGCATGGAGACCCAGTACTTC. The chain carries TRBV7-3 and TRBJ2-5; 7 nucleotides align to TRBD1. V lost 0 bases to trimming and J lost 5 bases; unmatched junction nucleotides: 6. This CDR3 spans 15 amino acids. Germline-derived CDR1 and CDR2 are SGHTA and FQGTGA.

CDR3 region: CASSFRGKAFF. The CDR3 DNA reads as TGTGCCAGCAGTTTTCGGGGGAAGGCTTTCTTT. The chain is built from TRBV27 and TRBJ1-1, with D possibly matching TRBD1 (5 bases). The CDR3 is 11 residues long. Germline CDR1 reads MNHEY; CDR2 reads SMNVEV (reference sequence). V dropped 3 bases and J dropped 11 bases, with 10 bases sitting between them.

The chain combines TRBV7-8 with TRBJ2-7, with D perhaps TRBD2 (5 bases). This CDR3 spans 15 amino acids. Germline V gene sequence: CDR1 SGHVS, CDR2 FQNEAQ. The V and J ends lost 1 base and 6 bases respectively, with 16 bases between them. This CDR3 reads CASSLVEGSPSEQYF. As DNA, the CDR3 is TGTGCCAGCAGCTTAGTTGAGGGCTCTCCGTCCGAGCAGTACTTC.

V usage is TRBV28 and J usage is TRBJ1-1; perhaps TRBD1 as D (5 bases). Germline V gene data show CDR1 as MDHEN and CDR2 as SYDVKM. The CDR3 contains 15 residues. The V gene lost 2 bases and the J gene lost 4 bases, with 14 bases spanning the gap. The CDR3 nucleotides are TGTGCCAGCAGTTTAAGGCGGACAAGGAGCACTGAAGCTTTCTTT. As protein: CASSLRRTRSTEAFF. Drawing the rest from reference TRBV28 and TRBJ1-1, the complete variable domain is DVKVTQSSRYLVKRTGEKVFLECVQDMDHENMFWYRQDPGLGLRLIYFSYDVKMKEKGDIPEGYSVSREKKERFSLILESASTNQTSMYLCASSLRRTRSTEAFFGQGTRLTVV.

About this clone: This sample also contains other DNA sequences that code for the same CDR3. This chain links TRBV7-2 with TRBJ2-7; tentatively, D is TRBD1 or TRBD2 (5 bases each). The CDR3 contains 12 residues. V lost 5 bases, J lost 2 bases, and 7 bases lay in between. Germline values: CDR1 SGHTA, CDR2 FQGNSA. The CDR3 DNA reads TGTGCCAGCAGCCCGGGACCCTACGAGCAGTACTTC. This gives the protein CASSPGPYEQYF.